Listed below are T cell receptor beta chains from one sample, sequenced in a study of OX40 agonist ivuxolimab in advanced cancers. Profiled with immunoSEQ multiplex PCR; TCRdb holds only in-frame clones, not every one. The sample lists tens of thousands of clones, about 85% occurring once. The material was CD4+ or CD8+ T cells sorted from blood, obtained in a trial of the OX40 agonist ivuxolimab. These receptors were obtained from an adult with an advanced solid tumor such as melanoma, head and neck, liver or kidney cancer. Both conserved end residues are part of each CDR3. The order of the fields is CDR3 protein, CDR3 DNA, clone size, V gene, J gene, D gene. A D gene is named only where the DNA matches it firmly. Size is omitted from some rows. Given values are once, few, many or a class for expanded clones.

CTSGLGGQTRRQYF	TGTACTAGTGGTTTGGGCGGACAGACCAGGCGGCAGTATTTT	NA	TRBV12-5	TRBJ2-3	NA
CASSLDRGNTEAFF	TGTGCCAGCAGCCTCGACAGGGGGAACACTGAAGCTTTCTTT	NA	TRBV7-6	TRBJ1-1	TRBD1
CASSIAGQQNQPQHF	TGTGCCAGTAGTATAGCGGGACAGCAGAATCAGCCCCAGCATTTT	few	TRBV19	TRBJ1-5	TRBD1
CAVKQGGTDTQYF	TGTGCCGTCAAACAGGGAGGCACAGATACGCAGTATTTT	NA	TRBV10-3	TRBJ2-3	NA
CASRAGGGSYNEQFF	TGTGCCAGCAGGGCGGGGGGAGGTTCCTACAATGAGCAGTTCTTC	NA	TRBV28	TRBJ2-1	TRBD2
CASSLDTLGTQYF	TGTGCCAGCAGCTTGGACACCTTAGGGACCCAGTACTTC	NA	TRBV7-2	TRBJ2-5	NA
CASSLNQGNTEAFF	TGTGCCAGCAGCTTAAATCAGGGGAACACTGAAGCTTTCTTT	NA	TRBV7-8	TRBJ1-1	NA
CASSEGYSTDTQYF	TGTGCCAGCAGTGAGGGCTACAGCACAGATACGCAGTATTTT	NA	TRBV2	TRBJ2-3	NA
CASKKEGIRNGYTF	TGTGCCAGCAAGAAAGAAGGGATTAGGAATGGCTACACCTTC	NA	TRBV6-4	TRBJ1-2	NA
CASSLTPTSNSYEQYF	TGTGCCAGCAGCTTAACCCCCACTTCGAATTCCTACGAGCAGTACTTC	few	TRBV7-3	TRBJ2-7	NA
CASSLGGQSDTQYF	TGCGCCAGCAGCTTGGGGGGGCAATCAGATACGCAGTATTTT	NA	TRBV5-1	TRBJ2-3	NA
CASSLGGLSTGELFF	TGTGCCAGCAGCTTGGGGGGACTCAGCACCGGGGAGCTGTTTTTT	NA	TRBV5-4	TRBJ2-2	NA
CASSYPTGQGNDGYTF	TGTGCCAGCAGTTACCCAACGGGACAGGGAAATGATGGCTACACCTTC	NA	TRBV6-6	TRBJ1-2	TRBD1
CASSPGQPRGETQYF	TGTGCCAGCTCACCAGGACAGCCCCGCGGAGAGACCCAGTACTTC	NA	TRBV18	TRBJ2-5	NA
CSVSGGGYYGYTF	TGCAGCGTTTCAGGGGGGGGGTACTATGGCTACACCTTC	once	TRBV29-1	TRBJ1-2	TRBD1
CAITGESNYGYTF	TGTGCCATAACCGGGGAGTCGAACTATGGCTACACCTTC	NA	TRBV7-2	TRBJ1-2	NA
CASRWEHEQYF	TGCGCCAGCCGATGGGAGCACGAGCAGTACTTC	NA	TRBV5-1	TRBJ2-7	NA
CASSLPTGHEQFF	TGTGCCAGCAGCCTACCGACAGGGCATGAGCAGTTCTTC	NA	TRBV5-4	TRBJ2-1	TRBD1
CASSRRPLGDTVNTEAFF	TGTGCCAGTAGTAGGAGACCTTTAGGGGACACGGTGAACACTGAAGCTTTCTTT	NA	TRBV19	TRBJ1-1	NA
CAWSVRIGQGKFWREVEQYF	TGTGCCTGGAGTGTACGGATCGGACAGGGGAAATTTTGGCGGGAGGTCGAGCAGTACTTC	NA	TRBV30	TRBJ2-7	NA
CASSSNFVSSTDTQYF	TGTGCCAGCAGCTCTAACTTTGTATCTAGCACAGATACGCAGTATTTT	NA	TRBV5-6	TRBJ2-3	NA
CASSQGVGNTEAFF	TGTGCCAGCAGTCAAGGGGTCGGGAACACTGAAGCTTTCTTT	once	TRBV9	TRBJ1-1	NA
CASSRTGGVEEKLFF	TGCGCCAGCAGCAGAACAGGGGGCGTAGAAGAAAAACTGTTTTTT	few	TRBV5-1	TRBJ1-4	TRBD1
CASSGQGAISIYF	TGTGCCAGCAGCGGACAGGGGGCAATTTCCATATATTTT	few	TRBV5-6	TRBJ1-3	TRBD1
CASSPVTLTYEQYF	TGTGCCAGCAGCCCTGTTACACTTACCTACGAGCAGTACTTC	NA	TRBV28	TRBJ2-7	NA
CASSRTGTRETQYF	TGTGCCAGCAGCCGTACCGGGACTAGAGAGACCCAGTACTTC	NA	TRBV11-3	TRBJ2-5	TRBD2
CASSLGAMNTEAFF	TGTGCCAGCTCCCTAGGGGCGATGAACACTGAAGCTTTCTTT	NA	TRBV18	TRBJ1-1	NA
CAISPEEGGGYGYTF	TGTGCCATCAGCCCGGAGGAGGGAGGAGGCTATGGCTACACCTTC	NA	TRBV10-3	TRBJ1-2	NA
CASSSIDRGFNYGYTF	TGTGCCAGCAGTTCCATCGACAGGGGTTTTAACTATGGCTACACCTTC	NA	TRBV28	TRBJ1-2	TRBD1
CASPQGTADTQYF	TGTGCCAGTCCCCAAGGGACGGCAGATACGCAGTATTTT	NA	TRBV7-2	TRBJ2-3	NA
CASSPGVAGGGEQFF	TGTGCCAGCAGCCCGGGGGTAGCGGGAGGTGGAGAGCAGTTCTTC	NA	TRBV5-4	TRBJ2-1	TRBD2
CASSPDRGSYNEQFF	TGTGCCAGCAGCCCCGACAGGGGGTCCTACAATGAGCAGTTCTTC	NA	TRBV7-8	TRBJ2-1	TRBD1
CASRGLTRAEAFF	TGTGCCAGCAGAGGACTTACTCGGGCTGAAGCTTTCTTT	few	TRBV2	TRBJ1-1	NA
CASSPGTASYEQYF	TGTGCCAGCTCACCTGGGACAGCCTCCTACGAGCAGTACTTC	NA	TRBV18	TRBJ2-7	TRBD1
CASSQGLAVNEQFF	TGTGCCAGCAGCCAGGGCCTAGCGGTTAATGAGCAGTTCTTC	NA	TRBV7-3	TRBJ2-1	TRBD2
CASSPPGGGDTQYF	TGTGCCAGCTCACCACCGGGGGGGGGAGATACGCAGTATTTT	NA	TRBV18	TRBJ2-3	TRBD2
CASSQVGQGVPEQFF	TGTGCCAGCAGCCAAGTGGGACAGGGGGTACCAGAGCAGTTCTTC	NA	TRBV4-2	TRBJ2-1	TRBD1
CASSPDNYGYTF	TGTGCCAGCAGCCCAGATAACTATGGCTACACCTTC	NA	TRBV7-8	TRBJ1-2	NA
CASSPTTANEQFF	TGTGCCAGCTCACCAACGACAGCTAATGAGCAGTTCTTC	NA	TRBV18	TRBJ2-1	NA
CASSYSAQRIYEQYF	TGTGCCAGCAGTTACTCGGCCCAGAGAATCTACGAGCAGTACTTC	NA	TRBV6-5	TRBJ2-7	NA
CASRGQGLSGNTIYF	TGTGCCAGCAGGGGACAGGGCCTCTCTGGAAACACCATATATTTT	NA	TRBV2	TRBJ1-3	TRBD1
CASSLRVTEAFF	TGTGCCAGCAGCTTACGAGTGACTGAAGCTTTCTTT	NA	TRBV7-9	TRBJ1-1	NA
CASVSGGGLTDTQYF	TGTGCCAGTGTTAGCGGGGGAGGCCTCACAGATACGCAGTATTTT	NA	TRBV19	TRBJ2-3	TRBD2
CASSSNTEAFF	TGTGCCAGCAGTTCGAACACTGAAGCTTTCTTT	NA	TRBV28	TRBJ1-1	NA
CASSSTGGGPYEQYF	TGCGCCAGCAGCTCGACAGGGGGTGGCCCCTACGAGCAGTACTTC	NA	TRBV5-1	TRBJ2-7	TRBD1
CASGGQGNQPQHF	TGTGCCAGCGGGGGACAGGGCAATCAGCCCCAGCATTTT	once	TRBV6-1	TRBJ1-5	TRBD1